This T cell receptor (beta chain) is from a study of naive and memory T cell subsets. Whole blood, approximately 2.3 ml, came from adult healthy volunteers. For blood and skin samples, reverse transcription used TCR alpha and beta constant primers. TCRdb recomputed calls from the 5' RACE reads with MiXCR, one row per CDR3 protein. The repertoire holds more than 20,000 distinct CDR3 sequences, with approximately 3.9% as singletons. V was pared by 0 bases and J by 5 bases, with 11 bases between. The CDR3 has 14 amino acids. Germline V gene sequence: CDR1 SGHRS, CDR2 YFSETQ. At least ten counts were recorded for this clonotype.

This rearrangement joins TRBV5-1 to TRBJ1-1; TRBD1 might be the D (6 bases). This sequence originates from a male donor in good health. The CDR3 DNA reads TGCGCCAGCAGCTTGGCCGGGAGGGGGACTGAAGCTTTCTTT. Translation: CASSLAGRGTEAFF.